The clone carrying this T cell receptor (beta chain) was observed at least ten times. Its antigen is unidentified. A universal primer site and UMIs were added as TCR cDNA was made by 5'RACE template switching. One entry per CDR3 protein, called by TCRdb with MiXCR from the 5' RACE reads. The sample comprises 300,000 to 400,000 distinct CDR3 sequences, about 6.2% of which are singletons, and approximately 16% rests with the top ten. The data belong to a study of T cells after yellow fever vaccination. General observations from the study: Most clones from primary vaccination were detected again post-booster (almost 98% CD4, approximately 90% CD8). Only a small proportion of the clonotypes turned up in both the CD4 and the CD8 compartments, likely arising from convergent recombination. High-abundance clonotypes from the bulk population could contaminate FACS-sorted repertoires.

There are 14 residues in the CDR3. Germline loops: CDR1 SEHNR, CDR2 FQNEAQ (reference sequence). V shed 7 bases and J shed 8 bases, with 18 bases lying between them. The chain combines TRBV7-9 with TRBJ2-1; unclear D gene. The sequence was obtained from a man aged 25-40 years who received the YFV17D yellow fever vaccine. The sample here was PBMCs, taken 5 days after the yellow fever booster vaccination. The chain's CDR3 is CASIMGLNIDEQFF. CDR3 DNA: TGTGCCAGCATAATGGGCCTTAATATCGATGAGCAGTTCTTC.